This T cell receptor (beta chain) was profiled in a study of Ad26.COV2.S vaccination and SARS-CoV-2 variants. The wider study: By the intramuscular route, Ad26.COV2.S was given once, or twice 56 days apart.

Whole-study results and caveats: Individuals receiving vaccine had higher spike-specific TCR breadth than placebo recipients did. Responses of T cells in total may have been underestimated by the TCR breadth and depth analyses.

Stated treatment: about 20 received Ad26.COV2.S at low or high dose, single or two shots; roughly five received placebo; per-sample allocation not given. Repertoires come from day 63 after the first vaccine or placebo injection. A Boston donor was an adult aged 18-55 years. V lost 4 bases and J 3 bases, leaving 11 bases between the germline ends. This CDR3 is built from 13 residues. Germline loops: CDR1 SGHTS, CDR2 YDEGEE. Profiling relied on immunoSEQ multiplex PCR, and the TCRdb table lists in-frame clones only, not all of them. The sample lists about 320,000 clones, approximately 80% seen once, with around 2.2% in the top ten. Concerning this clone itself: The antigen is undetermined.

This chain links TRBV5-8 with TRBJ2-7; maybe TRBD1 (5 bases). The TCR originated in a person between 18 and 60 years old who received the Ad26.COV2.S COVID-19 vaccine or a placebo. This material consisted of peripheral blood, taken in a trial of Ad26.COV2.S vaccine versus placebo. The CDR3 sequence: CASSPGHIYEQYF. Here the CDR3 DNA reads TGTGCCAGCAGCCCCGGACATATCTACGAGCAGTACTTC.